Each of the 25 T cell receptor beta chains below was sequenced from the same sample in a study of blood T cells in healthy people across ages. Through a sample-barcoded 5' primer and a J-beta primer mix, a second PCR was run for 7 to 11 cycles. TCRdb reprocessed the 5' RACE reads via MiXCR and lists one record per CDR3 protein. This sample has roughly 700,000 distinct CDR3 sequences; approximately 50% occur once, and the top ten carry approximately 32%. Specimen: blood. The receptor source for this set is a woman aged 55 to 70 in good health.

The genes are TRBV7-2 and TRBJ2-7, with a tentative D call TRBD1 (6 bases). The CDR3 sequence is 15 residues long. The V gene lost 2 bases and the J gene lost 3 bases, with 14 bases spanning the gap. Germline values: CDR1 SGHTA, CDR2 FQGNSA. CDR3 sequence (DNA): TGTGCCAGCAGCTTAAGTTCGGACAGAGGCTACGAGCAGTACTTC. This codes for CASSLSSDRGYEQYF.

V gene TRBV28 combines with J gene TRBJ2-7, with 8 bases fitting TRBD1. The CDR3 runs 13 residues. Germline assignment: CDR1 MDHEN and CDR2 SYDVKM. The V and J ends lost 5 bases and 6 bases, in that order; junction bases with no gene match: 6. DNA for the CDR3: TGTGCCAGCAGTAGCGGACAGGGTAGCGAGCAGTACTTC. The encoded protein is CASSSGQGSEQYF. Full variable domain (missing parts from reference TRBV28 and TRBJ2-7): DVKVTQSSRYLVKRTGEKVFLECVQDMDHENMFWYRQDPGLGLRLIYFSYDVKMKEKGDIPEGYSVSREKKERFSLILESASTNQTSMYLCASSSGQGSEQYFGPGTRLTVT.

The sample holds many counts of this clonotype. This chain links TRBV29-1 with TRBJ2-3; tentative D call: TRBD2 (6 bases). Germline CDR1 is SQVTM and CDR2 is ANQGSEA. Trimming cost V 5 bases and J 5 bases, with 11 bases left between them. CDR3 length: 12 amino acids. This CDR3 is CSVNPGLDTQYF. CDR3 DNA sequence: TGCAGCGTTAATCCGGGACTAGATACGCAGTATTTT.

The chain links TRBV7-9 to TRBJ2-7; TRBD1 matches at 9 bases. V lost 7 bases to trimming and J lost 5 bases; unmatched junction nucleotides: 12. This CDR3 is built from 15 residues. Germline assignment: CDR1 SEHNR and CDR2 FQNEAQ (reference sequence). The CDR3 DNA follows: TGTGCCAGCAAACAATGGGGACAGGGCAGGAACGAGCAGTACTTC. Amino acids: CASKQWGQGRNEQYF.

The chain uses TRBV20-1 and TRBJ2-4, with 9 bases aligning to TRBD1. This CDR3 is 15 amino acids long. With 4 bases clipped from V and 0 bases from J, the junction kept 4 bases outside the gene matches. Germline CDR1 DFQATT, CDR2 SNEGSKA (reference sequence). The CDR3 protein is CSANWDRVAKNIQYF. The DNA for the CDR3 is TGCAGTGCTAATTGGGACAGGGTAGCCAAAAACATTCAGTACTTC.

V usage is TRBV7-2 and J usage is TRBJ1-2, with a tentative D call TRBD1 (6 bases). Germline V gene sequence: CDR1 SGHTA, CDR2 FQGNSA. The V and J ends lost 1 base and 6 bases respectively, with 15 bases between them. The CDR3 length is 15 residues. The CDR3 coding sequence is TGTACCAGCAGCTTAGTAGGGGGGATGAGGGATGGCTACACCTTC. Protein: CTSSLVGGMRDGYTF.

This clonotype has only one observation. V usage is TRBV12-3 or TRBV12-4 and J usage is TRBJ2-5; 9 bases fit TRBD1. The trim removed 7 bases at V and 11 bases at J, leaving 11 bases unmatched. CDR3 length equals 13 residues. The CDR3 protein is CASNRDRVYEQYF. CDR3 in DNA: TGTGCCAGCAATCGGGACAGGGTCTATGAGCAGTACTTC.

This clonotype was observed a few times. This chain connects TRBV4-2 to TRBJ2-1; the D is unclear. CDR1 and CDR2 from the germline V gene are LGHNA and YNFKEQ. The CDR3 loop spans 16 amino acids. The germline V and J ends were trimmed by 0 bases and 0 bases, with 9 bases remaining between them. The CDR3 coding sequence is TGTGCCAGCAGCCAAGACGGAATTAGCTCCTACAATGAGCAGTTCTTC. It encodes CASSQDGISSYNEQFF.

This clonotype was recorded many times. The rearrangement links TRBV7-2 to TRBJ2-3, with TRBD2 matching 8 bases. Germline V gene lookup returns CDR1 SGHTA and CDR2 FQGNSA. V shed 0 bases, J shed 3 bases, and the junction held 8 bases outside the gene matches. The CDR3 runs 17 residues. The CDR3 sequence: CASSLASRREGTDTQYF. The DNA for the CDR3 is TGTGCCAGCAGCTTAGCGTCTAGACGGGAGGGGACAGATACGCAGTATTTT.

V is TRBV6-2 or TRBV6-3 and J is TRBJ2-2; D possibly matches TRBD1 or TRBD2 (6 bases each). This CDR3 contains 17 residues. Trimming stripped 0 bases from V and 1 base from J, with 12 bases between. Germline CDR1 and CDR2: MNHEY and SVGEGT. The CDR3 coding sequence is TGTGCCAGCAGTTACTCCTGGGGGGCCGGGAACACCGGGGAGCTGTTTTTT. Protein sequence: CASSYSWGAGNTGELFF.

This rearrangement joins TRBV20-1 to TRBJ2-3; D call uncertain. This CDR3 region has 11 residues. Per germline, CDR1 DFQATT and CDR2 SNEGSKA (reference sequence). With 8 bases removed from V and 6 bases from J, the gap between germline ends came to 12 bases. CDR3 amino acids: CSFHFVDTQYF. The DNA for the CDR3 is TGCAGTTTCCACTTTGTGGATACGCAGTATTTT.

The rearrangement links TRBV6-2 or TRBV6-3 to TRBJ2-3; perhaps TRBD2 as D (6 bases). This CDR3 region has 13 residues. V dropped 5 bases and J dropped 6 bases, with 12 bases sitting between them. The germline CDR1 and CDR2 sequences are MNHEY and SVGEGT. As DNA, the CDR3 is TGTGCCAGCAGTGACCGAGGAGGGGATACGCAGTATTTT. Translating it yields CASSDRGGDTQYF.

A word on this clonotype: With a much larger clone just one base away, this may be a read error. The chain is built from TRBV15 and TRBJ1-4, with D tentatively TRBD1 (5 bases). The germline CDR1 and CDR2 sequences are LNHNV and YYDKDF (reference sequence). This CDR3 is built from 15 residues. The CDR3 reads CTTSPGLQLGEKLFF. The DNA for the CDR3 is TGTACCACCAGCCCGGGACTTCAGCTAGGGGAAAAACTGTTTTTT.

The chain combines TRBV18 with TRBJ2-1; tentative D call: TRBD2 (7 bases). The CDR3 contains 15 residues. V dropped 3 bases and J dropped 6 bases, with 15 bases sitting between them. CDR1 and CDR2 (germline): KGHSH, LQKENI. The CDR3, as DNA: TGTGCCAGCTCACCCAGAGGGGGGGAGGTCAATGAGCAGTTCTTC. It yields the protein CASSPRGGEVNEQFF. Variable domain in full (rest from reference TRBV18 and TRBJ2-1): NAGVMQNPRHLVRRRGQEARLRCSPMKGHSHVYWYRQLPEEGLKFMVYLQKENIIDESGMPKERFSAEFPKEGPSILRIQQVVRGDSAAYFCASSPRGGEVNEQFFGPGTRLTVL.

J is TRBJ2-3 and V is TRBV11-3; D may be TRBD2 (6 bases). This CDR3 region has 17 residues. V lost 6 bases and J lost 2, with 21 bases in between. Germline V gene lookup returns CDR1 SGHNT and CDR2 YENEEA. CDR3 loop: CASSPGLQPLTTDTQYF. For the CDR3, the DNA is TGTGCCAGCAGTCCGGGACTCCAACCCCTTACCACAGATACGCAGTATTTT.

The rearrangement uses TRBV20-1 and TRBJ1-1, with D uncertain. Trimming shortened V by 0 bases and J by 4 bases, and 9 bases separated the two germline ends. The CDR3 extends over 13 amino acids. Looked up from germline, CDR1 is DFQATT and CDR2 is SNEGSKA (reference sequence). The CDR3 DNA reads as TGCAGTGCTAGAGAAGGGCGGAGCACTGAAGCTTTCTTT. Residues: CSAREGRSTEAFF.

The chain has TRBV27 and TRBJ2-3, with 13 bases matching TRBD2. CDR1 and CDR2 from the germline V gene are MNHEY and SMNVEV (reference sequence). V was clipped by 4 bases and J by 1 base; unmatched bases: 8. CDR3 size: 18 residues. DNA of the CDR3: TGTGCCAGCAGTTCACTAGCGGGAGGGCCTTGGGGCACAGATACGCAGTATTTT. Its translation is CASSSLAGGPWGTDTQYF.

The sample holds one count of this clonotype. V usage is TRBV5-5 and J usage is TRBJ2-3; a possible D gene is TRBD2 (6 bases). V lost 4 bases to trimming and J lost 5 bases, with 11 bases between them. From germline, CDR1 is SGHKS and CDR2 YYEKEE (reference sequence). This CDR3 region has 13 residues. The CDR3 sequence: CASSRDSGDTQYF. The DNA of the CDR3 is TGTGCCAGCAGCCGGGACTCTGGAGATACGCAGTATTTT.

This clonotype was recorded only once. The chain uses TRBV12-3 or TRBV12-4 and TRBJ2-2, with 7 bases aligning to TRBD2. There are 17 residues in the CDR3. Trimming at V came to 5 bases and at J to 0 bases, leaving 9 bases not matched to a gene. The DNA of the CDR3 is TGTGCCAGCAGTCGCCGGCCCGGGAGGACGAACACCGGGGAGCTGTTTTTT. It encodes CASSRRPGRTNTGELFF.

J is TRBJ2-5 and V is TRBV28; possible D gene TRBD2, 7 bases. Germline V lookup: CDR1 MDHEN, CDR2 SYDVKM. This CDR3 has 15 residues. V was cut by 8 bases and J by 2 bases, with 18 bases left in between. In DNA form, the CDR3 reads TGTGCCAGCGCCACGGGGGCAGCGGGACAAGAGACCCAGTACTTC. Translation: CASATGAAGQETQYF.

In its sample, this clonotype was seen a few times. The chain couples TRBV18 to TRBJ2-7; a weak D match, TRBD2 (6 bases). The V end lost 5 bases, the J end lost 3 bases, and 11 bases lay between the germline ends. CDR1 is KGHSH, CDR2 LQKENI, per germline. CDR3 length: 13 amino acids. CDR3 amino acids: CASSGGNSYEQYF. CDR3 coding DNA: TGTGCCAGCTCAGGAGGGAATAGCTACGAGCAGTACTTC.

Comment on this clonotype: Since a much larger clone is just one base distant, this may be a read error. This chain uses TRBV11-2 with TRBJ2-3; 10 bases agree with TRBD1. The ends lost 7 bases at V and 2 bases at J; junction bases unmatched: 9. This CDR3 has 16 residues. Germline loops: CDR1 SGHAT, CDR2 FQNNGV. The CDR3 is CASNRVGTGVTDTQYF. The DNA for the CDR3 is TGTGCCAGCAACAGAGTCGGGACAGGGGTCACAGATACGCAGTATTTT. Full variable domain (missing parts from reference TRBV11-2 and TRBJ2-3): EAGVAQSPRYKIIEKRQSVAFWCNPISGHATLYWYQQILGQGPKLLIQFQNNGVVDDSQLPKDRFSAERLKGVDSTLKIQPAKLEDSAVYLCASNRVGTGVTDTQYFGPGTRLTVL.

In this sample, this clonotype turned up a few times. The V and J genes are TRBV15 and TRBJ2-3, with D uncertain. Deletions cut 0 bases from V and 6 bases from J, with 7 bases between. This CDR3 is 13 amino acids long. Looked up from germline, CDR1 is LNHNV and CDR2 is YYDKDF (reference sequence). CDR3 sequence reads: CATSRDVRDTQYF. CDR3 sequence (DNA): TGTGCCACCAGCAGAGATGTTAGGGATACGCAGTATTTT.

The rearrangement joins TRBV20-1 to TRBJ2-7, with 11 bases lining up with TRBD2. V lost 5 bases, J lost 6 bases, and 12 bases stayed unmatched. The germline gives CDR1 DFQATT, CDR2 SNEGSKA (reference sequence). The CDR3 covers 15 residues. The DNA for the CDR3 is TGCAGTGCTCCCCGTATAGCGGGAGGGGATGGCGAGCAGTACTTC. Its protein is CSAPRIAGGDGEQYF.

The V call is TRBV28, the J call TRBJ2-1; 8 bases align to TRBD2. V lost 5 bases to trimming and J lost 9 bases; unmatched junction nucleotides: 6. Per the germline V gene, CDR1 is MDHEN and CDR2 is SYDVKM. There are 13 residues in the CDR3. The CDR3 bases are TGTGCCAGCAGTCCTCGGACTAGCAGTGAGCAGTTCTTC. Translation gives CASSPRTSSEQFF.